Below, one T cell receptor beta chain is given with its context. This clonotype was seen only once. Its antigen is not yet known. No base qualities exist here, and no much larger clone lies one base off it. The junction shows trimming of 7 bases on V and 1 base on J, plus 13 bases between the germline ends. The CDR3 contains 14 residues, cysteine and phenylalanine counted. Here the CDR3 DNA is all that survives: 42 bases in frame from base 1. The sample is drawn from a study of robustness of blood B and T cell sequencing (dated by TCRdb to the late 2010s). About the full investigation: The goal of the study was to figure out the amount of peripheral blood required to reliably characterize the TCRbeta and IgG repertoires of an individual. In each of the roughly ten independently drawn blood samples, both the TCRbeta and the IgG repertoires were quantified. For technical replicates, two replicate TCRbeta cDNA libraries were prepared from one shared RNA pool that came from a single 10 ml draw.

mRNA, which captures expressed receptors, was used instead of genomic DNA for quantification of TCRbeta repertoires. Leukocytes from the buffy coat were collected into Trizol, and RNA was extracted using the Direct-zol RNA MiniPrep Plus kit with no cell sorting. EDTA blood tubes were centrifuged immediately at 4°C to separate plasma, buffy coat and red blood cells. Study-level results and caveats: Pooling tubes did not make the overlap of rare TCRbeta clonotypes any better, which implies that much larger blood volumes would be needed to capture those rare clonotypes. The TCRbeta rarefaction curves did not fully level off, which suggests either under-sequencing or many low-abundance clonotypes. The 1,000 most abundant TCRbeta clonotypes from the pooled draws were detected in every single 10 ml sample. When technical replicate libraries were compared, more than 85% of the top 10,000 TCRbeta clonotypes in one library also turned up in the other. Because EDTA tubes had to be fractionated immediately, the use of EDTA tubes in multi-site collections was limited. Evidence of cross-contamination, likely caused by batch processing, was seen in one pair of TCRbeta libraries, and the UMI-sequence pairs shared between the two libraries were removed. When 3 or 4 tubes (roughly 26-45 ml blood) were combined, saturation was approached in coverage of the top 10,000 TCRbeta clonotypes.

Libraries were made using PCR. The reads were generated on an Illumina MiSeq. cDNA was made using SMARTScribe reverse transcriptase and a 5' template-switch oligo that added a universal priming site. The template-switch oligo carried a 12-nucleotide random unique molecular identifier (UMI) that tagged each cDNA molecule. During reverse transcription, TCRbeta transcripts were targeted using chain-specific reverse primers. Uracil DNA glycosylase treatment removed residual template-switch adapters, and cDNA was purified with a Qiagen MinElute kit. The first PCR used KAPA HiFi HotStart ReadyMix for approximately 25 cycles, split across four 50 ul reactions with step-out primers. Products of the first-round PCR were gel-purified before additional amplification. Illumina Nextera adapters were attached in a second 8-cycle PCR, after which libraries were purified and pooled. For each TCRbeta molecule, the UMI barcode was captured by a 50-nucleotide 5' read. In the paper's pipeline: The MIGEC toolkit was used to group reads by UMI into consensus reads. PEAR was used to merge forward and reverse consensus reads, producing the final reads. A custom decontamination script removed identical UMI-sequence pairs shared across libraries, treating them as cross-sample contamination. V(D)J assignment and CDR3 extraction were performed with MIGMAP, a wrapper around IgBLAST. TCR clonotypes were defined by identical V gene, J gene and CDR3 amino acid sequence; CDR1 and CDR2 were not sequenced. In TCRdb, the public reads were trimmed at Q25 with fastp and aligned with MiXCR, with productive beta chains retained. Entries are consolidated by CDR3 protein sequence, retaining the most common genes and DNA. What appears here as the V and J calls and clone size reflects TCRdb's work, not the paper's. For this sample there are roughly 3,300 distinct CDR3 sequences; around three fifths appear just once. The ten largest clones represent around 28% of the sample.

The chain is made from TRBV12-3 or TRBV12-4 and TRBJ1-2; the D segment cannot be called with confidence. Source material: peripheral blood. The clonotype originates from a human donor in good health. The CDR3 region reads CASTLRQFNYGYTF. The DNA sequence is as follows: TGTGCCAGCACCCTAAGACAATTTAACTATGGCTACACCTTC.